Listed below are T cell receptor beta chains from one sample, sequenced in a study of T cell changes during pregnancy in multiple sclerosis. The assay was immunoSEQ multiplex PCR, and TCRdb's table has in-frame clones only and misses some. This sample carries under 40,000 clones, 90% to 95% of them seen once, and the ten largest clones take approximately 0.37%. The sample in question was CD4+ T cells from peripheral blood mononuclear cells, obtained in the second trimester of pregnancy. Receptor source: a female donor with multiple sclerosis, enrolled in a pregnancy study. Both conserved end residues are part of each CDR3. A D gene is named only where the DNA matches it firmly. Clone size is shown for a subset of rows, as once, few, many or a class of expanded clone.

TRBJ2-7,TRBV10-2,-,-,15,TGCGCCAGCAGTACCACACCAAAGAACTCCTACGAGCAGTACTTC,CASSTTPKNSYEQYF
TRBJ1-6,TRBV5-6,few,-,14,TGTGCCAGCAGCGAACCCTCTACCCCTTCACCCCTCCACTTT,CASSEPSTPSPLHF
TRBJ2-7,TRBV4-3,once,-,13,TGCGCCAGCAGCCAGAGCCCAGGTTCCGAGCAGTACTTC,CASSQSPGSEQYF
TRBJ1-3,TRBV7-9,-,-,16,TGTGCCAGCAGCCCAAGGGGGGGAGAGGCTGGAAACACCATATATTTT,CASSPRGGEAGNTIYF
TRBJ2-7,TRBV19,-,-,15,TGTGCCAGTAGTCCATGGACAGCGAGCTCCTACGAGCAGTACTTC,CASSPWTASSYEQYF
TRBJ1-2,TRBV18,-,TRBD1,18,TGTGCCAGCTCACCATACGGGACAGGGGCCCAGAGGCACTATGGCTACACCTTC,CASSPYGTGAQRHYGYTF
TRBJ1-1,TRBV19,-,-,15,TGTGCCAGTAGTATAGTAAGGCAGGGGCACACTGAAGCTTTCTTT,CASSIVRQGHTEAFF
TRBJ1-1,TRBV19,-,TRBD1,17,TGTGCCAGTAGTAGAAAGACAGGGGGCTATGATTTCTCTGAAGCTTTCTTT,CASSRKTGGYDFSEAFF
TRBJ2-7,TRBV2,few,-,12,TGTGCCAGCTCCGTCAGTACCTACGAGCAGTACTTC,CASSVSTYEQYF
TRBJ1-5,TRBV18,-,TRBD1,17,TGTGCCAGCTCACCCGGCAGGGGGGAAGGGGGCAATCAGCCCCAGCATTTT,CASSPGRGEGGNQPQHF
TRBJ2-7,TRBV7-6,-,-,15,TGTGCCAGCAGCTTAGTACGGCGGTTCTCCTACGAGCAGTACTTC,CASSLVRRFSYEQYF
TRBJ2-2,TRBV7-2,-,-,16,TGTGCCAGCAGCCCCCTCGGGGTCCCCAACACCGGGGAGCTGTTTTTT,CASSPLGVPNTGELFF
TRBJ2-3,TRBV28,-,-,16,TGTGCCAGCAGTCCAATGGGGGCTAGCGGAATAGATACGCAGTATTTT,CASSPMGASGIDTQYF
TRBJ1-3,TRBV28,-,TRBD1,15,TGTGCCAGCAGTTTGGCGGGACAGGGTGGAAACACCATATATTTT,CASSLAGQGGNTIYF
TRBJ1-2,TRBV30,-,-,13,TGTGCCTGGAGTTGGCCCCTTCGGGATGGCTACACCTTC,CAWSWPLRDGYTF
TRBJ1-1,TRBV18,-,-,13,TGTGCCAGCTCCCAGGGTCCGAACACTGAAGCTTTCTTT,CASSQGPNTEAFF
TRBJ1-2,TRBV2,-,-,13,TGTGCCAGCAGTGAAGGGGCAGGGAGGGGCTACACCTTC,CASSEGAGRGYTF
TRBJ1-4,TRBV7-9,-,TRBD1,18,TGTGCCAGCAGCTCGCTACAGGGGGTCCTTAGGGGTAATGAAAAACTGTTTTTT,CASSSLQGVLRGNEKLFF
TRBJ1-1,TRBV27,-,-,14,TGTGCCAGCTATAAAGCAGGCATGAACACTGAAGCTTTCTTT,CASYKAGMNTEAFF
TRBJ2-3,TRBV9,-,-,15,TGTGCCAGCAGCCTGTCGGGAGAACTGACAGATACGCAGTATTTT,CASSLSGELTDTQYF
TRBJ1-1,TRBV5-1,-,-,14,TGCGCCAGCAGCTTTAGCCCTCGCGAGACTGAAGCTTTCTTT,CASSFSPRETEAFF
TRBJ2-5,TRBV5-8,-,-,18,TGTGCCAGCACCTTGTGGGGGCTGGGGGGGCCCCTACAAGAGACCCAGTACTTC,CASTLWGLGGPLQETQYF
TRBJ1-5,TRBV2,-,-,13,TGTGCCAGCGGTACAGGCCCAAATCAGCCCCAGCATTTT,CASGTGPNQPQHF
TRBJ1-5,TRBV6-1,-,TRBD1,18,TGTGCCAGCAGTGAGACCGCACAGGGGTCATGGGGCAATCAGCCCCAGCATTTT,CASSETAQGSWGNQPQHF
TRBJ1-5,TRBV7-8,-,TRBD1,19,TGTGCCAGCAGCCCGAGACGACAGGGGGGGGATTCGGTCAATCAGCCCCAGCATTTT,CASSPRRQGGDSVNQPQHF
TRBJ1-5,TRBV18,-,-,14,TGTGCCAGCTCACCAGCCGGGGAGGGTCAGCCCCAGCATTTT,CASSPAGEGQPQHF
TRBJ2-7,TRBV6-5,-,-,14,TGTGCCAGCAGCTTCCTGACGGGGGCCTACGAGCAGTACTTC,CASSFLTGAYEQYF
TRBJ1-1,TRBV7-2,-,-,12,TGTGCCAGCAGCTCCCCTCGGACTGAAGCTTTCTTT,CASSSPRTEAFF
TRBJ2-7,TRBV6-1,-,-,13,TGTGCCAGCAGTTCCTCCCGGGTTTTCGAGCAGTACTTC,CASSSSRVFEQYF
TRBJ1-5,TRBV6-5,-,TRBD1,14,TGTGCCAGCAGTTGGGACAGGAGAAATCAGCCCCAGCATTTT,CASSWDRRNQPQHF
TRBJ2-3,TRBV10-3,-,TRBD2,17,TGTGCCATCAGTGCCCAACTAGCGGGGGGCGGAGCAGATACGCAGTATTTT,CAISAQLAGGGADTQYF
TRBJ1-2,TRBV5-1,-,-,14,TGCGCCAGCAGCTTGGGGAGGGAAAACTATGGCTACACCTTC,CASSLGRENYGYTF
TRBJ2-7,TRBV6-1,-,-,14,TGTGCCCACCGGAGGGAAGGGAGTCTGTACGAGCAGTACTTC,CAHRREGSLYEQYF
TRBJ1-5,TRBV2,once,-,16,TGTGCCAGCAAACAGTCCCCGACAGGCAACAATCAGCCCCAGCATTTT,CASKQSPTGNNQPQHF
TRBJ2-5,TRBV6-5,-,-,15,TGTGCCAGCAGTCGCGGCCAACAGGGACGGGAGACCCAGTACTTC,CASSRGQQGRETQYF
TRBJ1-4,TRBV6-1,-,TRBD1,15,TGTGCCAGCAGCCTGGGACAGAGCCCCTATGAAAAACTGTTTTTT,CASSLGQSPYEKLFF
TRBJ2-1,TRBV29-1,-,TRBD2,14,TGCAGCGTTGAGCAACTAGCGGGAGGGAATGAGCAGTTCTTC,CSVEQLAGGNEQFF
TRBJ2-1,TRBV19,-,TRBD2,15,TGTGCCAGTAGTATGTCATCCGGGACTAACAATGAGCAGTTCTTC,CASSMSSGTNNEQFF
TRBJ1-3,TRBV5-1,once,-,14,TGCGCCAGCAGCTTGGACGGCTCTGGAAACACCATATATTTT,CASSLDGSGNTIYF
TRBJ1-2,TRBV7-9,few,-,13,TGTGCCAGCAGCTTACCGGGAAACTATGGCTACACCTTC,CASSLPGNYGYTF
TRBJ1-2,TRBV19,once,-,14,TGTGCCAGTAGTTTACAGGGTATGCAGGATGGCTACACCTTC,CASSLQGMQDGYTF
TRBJ1-6,TRBV6-5,-,TRBD1,15,TGTGCCAGCAGGCCCGGACAGGGAGCTAATTCACCCCTCCACTTT,CASRPGQGANSPLHF
TRBJ2-3,TRBV5-1,-,-,14,TGCGCCAGCAGCTTGGGACAGCCATTAGATACGCAGTATTTT,CASSLGQPLDTQYF
TRBJ2-3,TRBV11-1,-,TRBD1,15,TGTGCCAGCAGACCCGGGACAGGGTTGACAGATACGCAGTATTTT,CASRPGTGLTDTQYF
TRBJ2-3,TRBV10-3,-,TRBD2,16,TGTGCCATCAGTGAGTCGGCTAGCGGGGGCTTAGGTACGCAGTATTTT,CAISESASGGLGTQYF
TRBJ1-1,TRBV10-3,-,-,14,TGTGCCATCAGTGAAGACAGCTTGAACACTGAAGCTTTCTTT,CAISEDSLNTEAFF
TRBJ1-2,TRBV25-1,-,TRBD1,15,TGTGCCAGCAGTGAATTACTGGGGACAGGGCACGGCTACACCTTC,CASSELLGTGHGYTF
TRBJ1-5,TRBV25-1,-,-,16,TGTGCCAGCAGTGAAGGGCAGGGTTTAATGGCTCAGCCCCAGCATTTT,CASSEGQGLMAQPQHF
TRBJ1-1,TRBV5-1,-,-,14,TGCGCCAGCAGCTTGGACAGGGCAGACACTGAAGCTTTCTTT,CASSLDRADTEAFF
TRBJ1-3,TRBV11-2,-,-,14,TGTGCCAGCAGCTCTGGGGGCGGTGGAAACACCATATATTTT,CASSSGGGGNTIYF
TRBJ2-1,TRBV6-5,-,TRBD2,15,TGTGCCAGCAGTTACGAGGGAGGGCCCTACAATGAGCAGTTCTTC,CASSYEGGPYNEQFF
TRBJ1-1,TRBV4-1,-,-,15,TGCGCCAGCAGCCAACCCGACCGGGGATTGACTGAAGCTTTCTTT,CASSQPDRGLTEAFF
TRBJ1-2,TRBV10-3,-,TRBD1,14,TGTGCCATTCAAGGGAAGGGGGCATCGGTTGGCTACACCTTC,CAIQGKGASVGYTF
TRBJ1-2,TRBV6-4,once,-,13,TGTGCCAGCAGTGACCCGACGAGGGCCGGCTACACCTTC,CASSDPTRAGYTF
TRBJ1-4,TRBV5-1,-,-,14,TGCGCCAGCAGCTTGGGGCCGGGGGATGAAAAACTGTTTTTT,CASSLGPGDEKLFF